Ten or more counts support the clone carrying this T cell receptor beta chain. Antigen unknown. This record belongs to a study of T cell repertoires in cytomegalovirus infection. The overall study: CMV infection and matching HLA type were both indicated by public TCR beta signatures.

CDR3 length: 16 residues. The V and J ends lost 2 bases and 1 base respectively, with 13 bases between them. Germline lookup yields CDR1 SGHTA and CDR2 FQGNSA. Whole-study findings and limits: Identification of carriers of CMV plus the relevant HLA was achieved through cumulative public TCR beta family frequency. What dominated the ex vivo response were HLA-C-restricted CMV-specific TCR beta clonotypes.

Each CDR3 protein gets one entry after TCRdb re-called the reads with MiXCR. The sample holds more than 90,000 distinct CDR3 sequences, about 9.4% seen once. The sequenced sample was PBMCs, sequenced either directly or after in vitro stimulation (not recorded which). The chain recombines TRBV7-2 with TRBJ2-3; D possibly corresponds to TRBD2 (6 bases). The TCR was taken from a human donor in good health (CMV status not recorded). Some clones in this sample may be carry-over from other donors' samples. CDR3 nucleotides: TGTGCCAGCAGCTTACTGACTAGGTTGGGCACAGATACGCAGTATTTT. The encoded protein is CASSLLTRLGTDTQYF.